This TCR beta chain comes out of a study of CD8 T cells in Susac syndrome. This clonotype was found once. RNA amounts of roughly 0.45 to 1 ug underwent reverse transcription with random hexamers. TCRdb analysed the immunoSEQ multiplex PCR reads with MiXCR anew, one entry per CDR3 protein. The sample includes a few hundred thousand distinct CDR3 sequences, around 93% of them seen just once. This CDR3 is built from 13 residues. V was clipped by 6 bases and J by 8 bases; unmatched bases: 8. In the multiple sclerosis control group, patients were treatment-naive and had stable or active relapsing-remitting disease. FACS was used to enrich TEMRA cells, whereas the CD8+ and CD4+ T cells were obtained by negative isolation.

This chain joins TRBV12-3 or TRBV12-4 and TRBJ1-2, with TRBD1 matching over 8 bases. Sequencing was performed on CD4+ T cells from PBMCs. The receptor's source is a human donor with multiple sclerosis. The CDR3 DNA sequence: TGTGCCAGCAGCCTAACCAGGGGGCTAGGCTACACCTTC. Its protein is CASSLTRGLGYTF.